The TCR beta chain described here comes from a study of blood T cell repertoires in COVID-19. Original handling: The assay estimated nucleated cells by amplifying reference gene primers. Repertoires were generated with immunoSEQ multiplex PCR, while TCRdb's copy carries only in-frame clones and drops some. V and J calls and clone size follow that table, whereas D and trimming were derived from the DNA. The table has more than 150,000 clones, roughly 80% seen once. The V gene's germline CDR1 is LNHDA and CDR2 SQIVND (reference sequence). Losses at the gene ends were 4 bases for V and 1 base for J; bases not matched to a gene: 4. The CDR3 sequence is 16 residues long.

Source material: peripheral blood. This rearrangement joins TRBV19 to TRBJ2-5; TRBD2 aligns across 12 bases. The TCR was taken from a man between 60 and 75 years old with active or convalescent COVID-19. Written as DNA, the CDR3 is TGTGCCAGTAGTACGGGACTAGCGGGCCTCCAAGAGACCCAGTACTTC. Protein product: CASSTGLAGLQETQYF.